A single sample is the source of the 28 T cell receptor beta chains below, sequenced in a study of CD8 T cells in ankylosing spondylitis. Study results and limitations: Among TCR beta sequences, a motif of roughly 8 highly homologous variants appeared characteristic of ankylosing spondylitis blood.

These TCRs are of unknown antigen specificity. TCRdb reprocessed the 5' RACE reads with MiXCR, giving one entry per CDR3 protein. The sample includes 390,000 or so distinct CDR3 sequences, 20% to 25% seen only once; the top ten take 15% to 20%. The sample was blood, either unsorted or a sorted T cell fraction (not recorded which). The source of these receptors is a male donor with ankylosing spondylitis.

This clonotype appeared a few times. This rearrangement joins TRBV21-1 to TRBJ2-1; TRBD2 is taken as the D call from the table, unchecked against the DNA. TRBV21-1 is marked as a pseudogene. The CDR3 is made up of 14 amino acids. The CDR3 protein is CASLGASGTPGEFF. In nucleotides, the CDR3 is TGTGCCAGCCTAGGGGCTAGCGGGACCCCGGGGGAGTTCTTC.

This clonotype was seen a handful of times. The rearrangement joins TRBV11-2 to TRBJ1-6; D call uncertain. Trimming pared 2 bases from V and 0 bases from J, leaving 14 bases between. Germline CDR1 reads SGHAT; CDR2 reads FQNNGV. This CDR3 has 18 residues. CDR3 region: CASSLHLASSSYNSPLHF. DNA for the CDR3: TGTGCCAGCAGCTTACACCTAGCCAGCAGCTCCTATAATTCACCCCTCCACTTT.

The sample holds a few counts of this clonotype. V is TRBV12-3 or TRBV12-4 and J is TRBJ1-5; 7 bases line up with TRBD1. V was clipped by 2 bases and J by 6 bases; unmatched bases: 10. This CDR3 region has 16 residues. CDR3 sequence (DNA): TGTGCCAGCAGTTTAATCGGCAGGGGGATTGGTCAGCCCCAGCATTTT. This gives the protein CASSLIGRGIGQPQHF.

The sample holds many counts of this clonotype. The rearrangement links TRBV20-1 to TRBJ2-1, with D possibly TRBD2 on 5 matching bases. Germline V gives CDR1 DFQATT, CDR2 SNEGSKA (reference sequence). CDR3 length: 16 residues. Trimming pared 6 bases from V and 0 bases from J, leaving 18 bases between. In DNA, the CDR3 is TGCAGTGCCCGAGCGGACCCCTTGAGCTCCTACAATGAGCAGTTCTTC. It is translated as CSARADPLSSYNEQFF.

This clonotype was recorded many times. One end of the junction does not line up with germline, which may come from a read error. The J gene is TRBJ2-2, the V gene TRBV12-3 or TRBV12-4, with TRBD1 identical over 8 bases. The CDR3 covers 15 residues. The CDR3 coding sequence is TGTGCCAGCAGCTTAGGGACAGGCAGCACCGGGGAGCTGTTTTTT. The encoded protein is CASSLGTGSTGELFF.

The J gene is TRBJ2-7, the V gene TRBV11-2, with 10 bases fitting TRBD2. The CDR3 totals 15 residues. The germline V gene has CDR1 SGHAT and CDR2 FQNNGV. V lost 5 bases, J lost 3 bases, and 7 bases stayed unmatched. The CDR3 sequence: CASSMLAGVDYEQYF. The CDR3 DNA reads TGTGCCAGCAGCATGCTAGCGGGAGTTGACTACGAGCAGTACTTC.

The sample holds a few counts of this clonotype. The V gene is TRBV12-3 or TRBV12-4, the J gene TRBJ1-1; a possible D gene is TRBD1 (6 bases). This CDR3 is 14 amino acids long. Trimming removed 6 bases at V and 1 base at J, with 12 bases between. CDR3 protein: CASSRRTANTEAFF. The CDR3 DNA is TGTGCCAGCAGCCGACGGACAGCGAACACTGAAGCTTTCTTT.

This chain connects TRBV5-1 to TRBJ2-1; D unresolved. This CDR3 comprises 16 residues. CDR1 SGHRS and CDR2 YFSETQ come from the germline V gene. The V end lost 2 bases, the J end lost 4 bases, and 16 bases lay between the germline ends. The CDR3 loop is CASSLTTGELYNEQFF. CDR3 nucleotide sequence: TGCGCCAGCAGCTTAACGACCGGAGAATTGTACAATGAGCAGTTCTTC.

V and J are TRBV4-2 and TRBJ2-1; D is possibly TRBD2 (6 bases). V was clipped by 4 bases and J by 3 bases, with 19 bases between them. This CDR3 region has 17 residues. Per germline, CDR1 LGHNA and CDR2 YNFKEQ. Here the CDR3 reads CASSPSTSRGFYNEQFF. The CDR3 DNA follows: TGTGCCAGCAGCCCTTCGACTAGTAGGGGTTTCTACAATGAGCAGTTCTTC.

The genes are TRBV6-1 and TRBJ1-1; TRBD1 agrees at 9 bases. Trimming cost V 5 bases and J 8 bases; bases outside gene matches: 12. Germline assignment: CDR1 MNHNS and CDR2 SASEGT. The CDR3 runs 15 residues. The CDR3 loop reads CASSRTGGGRNEAFF. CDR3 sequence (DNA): TGTGCCAGCAGTCGTACAGGGGGCGGCCGGAACGAAGCTTTCTTT.

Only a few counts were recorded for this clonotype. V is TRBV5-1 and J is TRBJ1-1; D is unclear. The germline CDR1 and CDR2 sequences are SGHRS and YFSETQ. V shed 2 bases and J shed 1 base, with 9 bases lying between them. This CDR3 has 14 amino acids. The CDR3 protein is CASSFQSRNTEAFF. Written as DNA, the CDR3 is TGCGCCAGCAGCTTCCAAAGCCGGAACACTGAAGCTTTCTTT.

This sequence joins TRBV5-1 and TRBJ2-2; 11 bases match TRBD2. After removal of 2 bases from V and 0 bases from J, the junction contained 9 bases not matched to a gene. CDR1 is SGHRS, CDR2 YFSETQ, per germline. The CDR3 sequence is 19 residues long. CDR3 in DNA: TGCGCCAGCAGCTTCGGGACTAGCGGAAGGTGGGCGAACACCGGGGAGCTGTTTTTT. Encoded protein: CASSFGTSGRWANTGELFF.

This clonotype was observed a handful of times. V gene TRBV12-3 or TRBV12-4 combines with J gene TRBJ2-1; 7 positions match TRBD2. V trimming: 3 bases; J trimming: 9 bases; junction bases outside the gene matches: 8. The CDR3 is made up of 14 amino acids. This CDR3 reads CASSFPPGGSEQFF. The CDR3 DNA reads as TGTGCCAGCAGTTTCCCCCCGGGGGGTAGTGAGCAGTTCTTC.

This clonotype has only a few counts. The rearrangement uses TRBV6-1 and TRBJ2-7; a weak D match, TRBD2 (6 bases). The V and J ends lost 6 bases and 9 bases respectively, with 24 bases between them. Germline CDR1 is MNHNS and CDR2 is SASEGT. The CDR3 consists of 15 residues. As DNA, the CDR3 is TGTGCCAGCAGGGGGACTGGCTCCCGCTACGTTGTGCAGTACTTC. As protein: CASRGTGSRYVVQYF.

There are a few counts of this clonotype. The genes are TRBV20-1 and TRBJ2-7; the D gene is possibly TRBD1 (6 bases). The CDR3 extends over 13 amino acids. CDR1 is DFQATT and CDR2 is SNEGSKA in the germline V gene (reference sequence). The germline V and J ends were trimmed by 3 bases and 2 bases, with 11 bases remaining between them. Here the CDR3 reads CSARRGTTYEQYF. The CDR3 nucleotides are TGCAGTGCTAGGAGGGGGACGACCTACGAGCAGTACTTC.

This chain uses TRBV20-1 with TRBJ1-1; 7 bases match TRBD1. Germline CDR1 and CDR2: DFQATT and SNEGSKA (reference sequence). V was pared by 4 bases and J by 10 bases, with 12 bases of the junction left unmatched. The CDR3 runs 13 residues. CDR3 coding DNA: TGCAGTGCTAACCAACAGGGGCTCTATGGAGCTTTCTTT. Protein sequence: CSANQQGLYGAFF.

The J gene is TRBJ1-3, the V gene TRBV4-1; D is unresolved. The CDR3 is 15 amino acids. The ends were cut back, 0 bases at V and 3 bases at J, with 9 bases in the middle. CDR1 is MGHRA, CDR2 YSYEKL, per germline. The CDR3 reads CASSQDGVFGNTIYF. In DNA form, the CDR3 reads TGCGCCAGCAGCCAAGATGGGGTTTTTGGAAACACCATATATTTT.

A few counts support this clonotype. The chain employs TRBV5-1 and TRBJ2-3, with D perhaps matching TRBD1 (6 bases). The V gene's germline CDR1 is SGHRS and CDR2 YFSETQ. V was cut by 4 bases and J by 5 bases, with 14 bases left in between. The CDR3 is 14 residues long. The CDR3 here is CASSGSDRRDTQYF. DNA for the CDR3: TGCGCCAGCAGCGGAAGCGACAGGCGAGATACGCAGTATTTT.

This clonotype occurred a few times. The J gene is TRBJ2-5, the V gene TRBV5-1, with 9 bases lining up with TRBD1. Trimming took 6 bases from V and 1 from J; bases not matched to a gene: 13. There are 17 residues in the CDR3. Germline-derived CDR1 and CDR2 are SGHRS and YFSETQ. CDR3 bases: TGCGCCAGCACCAAGGGCCTGACAGGGGGAATCCAAGAGACCCAGTACTTC. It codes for CASTKGLTGGIQETQYF.

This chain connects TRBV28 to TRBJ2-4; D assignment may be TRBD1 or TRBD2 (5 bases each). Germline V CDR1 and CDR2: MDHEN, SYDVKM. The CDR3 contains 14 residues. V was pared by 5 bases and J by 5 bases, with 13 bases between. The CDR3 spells CASSGRDPQNIQYF. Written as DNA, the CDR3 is TGTGCCAGCAGTGGCCGGGACCCCCAAAACATTCAGTACTTC.

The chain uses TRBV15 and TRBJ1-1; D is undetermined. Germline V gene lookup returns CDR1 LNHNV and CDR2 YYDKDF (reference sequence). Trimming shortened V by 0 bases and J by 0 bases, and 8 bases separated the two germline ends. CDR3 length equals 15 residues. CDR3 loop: CATSRDPRMNTEAFF. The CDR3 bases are TGTGCCACCAGCAGAGATCCCCGAATGAACACTGAAGCTTTCTTT.

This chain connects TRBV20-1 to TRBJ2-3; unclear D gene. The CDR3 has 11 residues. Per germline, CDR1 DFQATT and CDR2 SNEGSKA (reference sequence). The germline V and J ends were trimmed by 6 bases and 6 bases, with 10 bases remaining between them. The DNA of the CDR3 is TGCAGTGCCGACACTACCGATACGCAGTATTTT. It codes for CSADTTDTQYF.

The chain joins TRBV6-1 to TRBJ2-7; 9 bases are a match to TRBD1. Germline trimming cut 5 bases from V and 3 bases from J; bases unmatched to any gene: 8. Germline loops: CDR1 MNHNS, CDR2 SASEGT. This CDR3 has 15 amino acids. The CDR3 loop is CASSPRTGASYEQYF. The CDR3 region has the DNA TGTGCCAGCAGTCCCAGGACAGGGGCGAGCTACGAGCAGTACTTC.

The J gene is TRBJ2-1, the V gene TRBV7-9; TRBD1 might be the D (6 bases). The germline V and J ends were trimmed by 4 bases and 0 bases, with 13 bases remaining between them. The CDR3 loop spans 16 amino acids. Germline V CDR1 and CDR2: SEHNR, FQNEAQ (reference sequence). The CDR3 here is CASSSRTVSSYNEQFF. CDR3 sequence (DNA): TGTGCCAGCAGCTCCCGGACAGTAAGCTCCTACAATGAGCAGTTCTTC.

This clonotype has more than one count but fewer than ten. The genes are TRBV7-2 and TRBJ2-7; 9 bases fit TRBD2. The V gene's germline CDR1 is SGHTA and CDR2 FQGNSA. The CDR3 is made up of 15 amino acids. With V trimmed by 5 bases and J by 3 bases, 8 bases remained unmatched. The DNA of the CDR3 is TGTGCCAGCAGCATTAGCGGGAGTGGGGGCTACGAGCAGTACTTC. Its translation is CASSISGSGGYEQYF.

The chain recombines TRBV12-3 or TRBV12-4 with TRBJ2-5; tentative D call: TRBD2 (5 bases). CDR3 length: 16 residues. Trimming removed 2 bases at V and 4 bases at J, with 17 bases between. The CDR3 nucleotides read TGTGCCAGCAGTTTACTCGGACTCACCTTCGGAGAGACCCAGTACTTC. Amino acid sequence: CASSLLGLTFGETQYF.

The CDR3 DNA reads as TGTGCCAGCAGCCTAAGCGGGGGGGACAATGAGCAGTTCTTC. Protein sequence: CASSLSGGDNEQFF. This chain links TRBV5-5 with TRBJ2-1, with 10 positions matching TRBD2. With V trimmed by 4 bases and J by 5 bases, 3 bases remained unmatched. The CDR3 loop spans 14 amino acids. From germline, CDR1 is SGHKS and CDR2 YYEKEE (reference sequence).

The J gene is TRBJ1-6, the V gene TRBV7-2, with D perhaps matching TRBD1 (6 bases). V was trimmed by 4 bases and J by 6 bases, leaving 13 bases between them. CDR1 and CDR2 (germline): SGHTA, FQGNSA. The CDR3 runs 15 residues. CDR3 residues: CASSSGGAGNSPLHF. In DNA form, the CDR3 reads TGTGCCAGCAGCTCCGGGGGGGCCGGTAATTCACCCCTCCACTTT.